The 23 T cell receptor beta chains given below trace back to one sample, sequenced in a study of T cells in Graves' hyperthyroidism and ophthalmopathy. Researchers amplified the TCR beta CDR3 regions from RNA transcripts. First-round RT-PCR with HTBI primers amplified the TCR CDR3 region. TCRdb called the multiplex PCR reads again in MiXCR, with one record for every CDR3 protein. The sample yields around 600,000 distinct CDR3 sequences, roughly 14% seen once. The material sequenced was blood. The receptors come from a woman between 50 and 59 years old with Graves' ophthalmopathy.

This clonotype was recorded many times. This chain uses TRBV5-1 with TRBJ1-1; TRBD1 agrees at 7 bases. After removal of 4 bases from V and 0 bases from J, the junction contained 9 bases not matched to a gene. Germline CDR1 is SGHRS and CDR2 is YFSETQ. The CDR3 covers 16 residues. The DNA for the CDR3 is TGCGCCAGCAGCACCAGACAGGGAATCATGAACACTGAAGCTTTCTTT. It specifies CASSTRQGIMNTEAFF.

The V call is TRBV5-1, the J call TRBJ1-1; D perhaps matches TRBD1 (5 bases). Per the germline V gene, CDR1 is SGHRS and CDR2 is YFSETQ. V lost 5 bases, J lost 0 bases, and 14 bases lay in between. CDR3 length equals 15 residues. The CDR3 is CASSSVQGLNTEAFF. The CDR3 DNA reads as TGCGCCAGCAGTTCCGTCCAGGGACTGAACACTGAAGCTTTCTTT.

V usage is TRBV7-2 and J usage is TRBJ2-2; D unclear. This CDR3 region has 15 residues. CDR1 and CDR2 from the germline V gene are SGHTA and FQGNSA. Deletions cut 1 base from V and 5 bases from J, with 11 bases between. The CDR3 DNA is TGTGCCAGCAGCTTAGTCCTAGGTCCTACCGGGGAGCTGTTTTTT. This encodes CASSLVLGPTGELFF.

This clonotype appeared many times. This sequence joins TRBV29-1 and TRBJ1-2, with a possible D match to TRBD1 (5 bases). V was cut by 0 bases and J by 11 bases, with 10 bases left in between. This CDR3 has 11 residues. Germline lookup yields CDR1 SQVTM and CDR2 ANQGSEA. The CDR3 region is CSVEDREGYTF. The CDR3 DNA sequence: TGCAGCGTTGAAGACAGGGAGGGTTACACCTTC.

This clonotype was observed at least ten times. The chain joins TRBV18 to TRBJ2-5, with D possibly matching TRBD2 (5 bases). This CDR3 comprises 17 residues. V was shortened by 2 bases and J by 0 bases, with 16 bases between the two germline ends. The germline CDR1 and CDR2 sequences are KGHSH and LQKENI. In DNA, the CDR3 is TGTGCCAGCTCACCAAGCGCAGGCCCACTAGACCAAGAGACCCAGTACTTC. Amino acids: CASSPSAGPLDQETQYF.

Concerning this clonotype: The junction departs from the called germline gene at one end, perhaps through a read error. The chain's CDR3 is CASSTTTSITGELFF. The CDR3 DNA reads as TGTGCCAGCAGCACAACGACTAGTATCACCGGGGAACTGTTTTTT. This rearrangement joins TRBV9 to TRBJ2-2, with a weak D call TRBD2 (6 bases). The CDR3 sequence is 15 residues long. Germline CDR1 is SGDLS and CDR2 is YYNGEE.

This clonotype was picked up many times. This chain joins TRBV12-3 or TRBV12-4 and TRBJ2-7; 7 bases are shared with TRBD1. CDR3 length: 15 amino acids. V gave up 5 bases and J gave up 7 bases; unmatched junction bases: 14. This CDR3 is CASSAGGQKIFEQYF. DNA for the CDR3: TGTGCCAGCAGTGCAGGGGGACAGAAGATTTTTGAGCAGTACTTC.

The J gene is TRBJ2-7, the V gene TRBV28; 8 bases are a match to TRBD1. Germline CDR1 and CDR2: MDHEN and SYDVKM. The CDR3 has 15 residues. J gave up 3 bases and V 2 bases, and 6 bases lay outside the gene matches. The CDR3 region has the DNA TGTGCCAGCAGTTTAAGGCAGGGGGCGGGCTACGAGCAGTACTTC. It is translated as CASSLRQGAGYEQYF.

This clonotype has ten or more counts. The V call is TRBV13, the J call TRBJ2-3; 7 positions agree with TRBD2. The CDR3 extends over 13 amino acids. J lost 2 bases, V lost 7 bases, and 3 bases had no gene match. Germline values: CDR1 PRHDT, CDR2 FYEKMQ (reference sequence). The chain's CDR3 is CASTGGVTDTQYF. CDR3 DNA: TGTGCCAGCACGGGAGGTGTCACAGATACGCAGTATTTT.

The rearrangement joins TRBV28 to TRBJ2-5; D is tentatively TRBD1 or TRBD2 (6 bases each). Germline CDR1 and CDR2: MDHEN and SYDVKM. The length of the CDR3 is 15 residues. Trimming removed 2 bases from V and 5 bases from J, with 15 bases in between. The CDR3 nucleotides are TGTGCCAGCAGTTTAGTCCGGGGGCACGGTGAGACCCAGTACTTC. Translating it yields CASSLVRGHGETQYF.

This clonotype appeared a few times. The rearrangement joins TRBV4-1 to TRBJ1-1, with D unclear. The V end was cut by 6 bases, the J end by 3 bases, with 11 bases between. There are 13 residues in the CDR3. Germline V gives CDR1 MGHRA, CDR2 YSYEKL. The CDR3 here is CASSYDVDTEAFF. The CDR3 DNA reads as TGCGCCAGCAGTTACGACGTTGACACTGAAGCTTTCTTT.

The CDR3 region has the DNA TGTGCCAGCAGTGAATGGCAGGGACATCAGCCCCAGCATTTT. Protein sequence: CASSEWQGHQPQHF. The genes are TRBV25-1 and TRBJ1-5, with D possibly matching TRBD1 (5 bases). Germline lookup yields CDR1 MGHDK and CDR2 SYGVNS. The CDR3 is 14 amino acids. Trimming pared 1 base from V and 5 bases from J, leaving 9 bases between.

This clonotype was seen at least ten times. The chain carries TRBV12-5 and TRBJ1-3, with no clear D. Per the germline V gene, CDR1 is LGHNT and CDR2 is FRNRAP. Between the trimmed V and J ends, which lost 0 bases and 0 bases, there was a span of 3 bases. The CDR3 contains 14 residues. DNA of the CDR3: TGTGCTAGTGGTTTGGTCCTCTCTGGAAACACCATATATTTT. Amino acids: CASGLVLSGNTIYF. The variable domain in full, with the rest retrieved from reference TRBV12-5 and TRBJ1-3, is DARVTQTPRHKVTEMGQEVTMRCQPILGHNTVFWYRQTMMQGLELLAYFRNRAPLDDSGMPKDRFSAEMPDATLATLKIQPSEPRDSAVYFCASGLVLSGNTIYFGEGSWLTVV.

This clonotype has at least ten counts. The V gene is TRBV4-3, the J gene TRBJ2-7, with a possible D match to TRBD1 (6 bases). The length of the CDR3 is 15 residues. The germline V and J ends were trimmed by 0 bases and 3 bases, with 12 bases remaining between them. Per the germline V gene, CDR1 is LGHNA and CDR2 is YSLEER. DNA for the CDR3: TGCGCCAGCAGCCAAGAAGCCAGGGGCTACTACGAGCAGTACTTC. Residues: CASSQEARGYYEQYF.

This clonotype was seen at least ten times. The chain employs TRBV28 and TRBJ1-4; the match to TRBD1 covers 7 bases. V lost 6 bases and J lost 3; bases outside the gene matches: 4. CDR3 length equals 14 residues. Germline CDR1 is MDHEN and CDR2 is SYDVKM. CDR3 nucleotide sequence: TGTGCCAGCAGGTACAGGGGCGCTAATGAAAAACTGTTTTTT. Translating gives CASRYRGANEKLFF.

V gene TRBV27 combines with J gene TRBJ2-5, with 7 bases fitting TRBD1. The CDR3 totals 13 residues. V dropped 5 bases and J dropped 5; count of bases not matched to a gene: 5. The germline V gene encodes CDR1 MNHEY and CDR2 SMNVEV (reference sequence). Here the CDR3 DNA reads TGTGCCAGCAGTGGACAGGAGTTGGAGACCCAGTACTTC. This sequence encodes CASSGQELETQYF.

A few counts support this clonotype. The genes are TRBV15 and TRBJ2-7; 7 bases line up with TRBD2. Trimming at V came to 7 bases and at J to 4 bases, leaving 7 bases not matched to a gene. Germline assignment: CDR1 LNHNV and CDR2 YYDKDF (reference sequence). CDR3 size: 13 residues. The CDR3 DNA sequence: TGTGCCACCAAACCTAGCGGTAATTACGAGCAGTACTTC. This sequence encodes CATKPSGNYEQYF.

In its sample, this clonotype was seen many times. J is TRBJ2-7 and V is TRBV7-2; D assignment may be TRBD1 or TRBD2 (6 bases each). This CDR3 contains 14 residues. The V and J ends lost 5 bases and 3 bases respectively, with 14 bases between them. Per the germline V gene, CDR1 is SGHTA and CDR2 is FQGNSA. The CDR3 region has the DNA TGTGCCAGCAGCAAATCCGGGGGCGACTACGAGCAGTACTTC. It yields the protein CASSKSGGDYEQYF. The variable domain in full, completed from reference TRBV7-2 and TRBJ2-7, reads GAGVSQSPSNKVTEKGKDVELRCDPISGHTALYWYRQSLGQGLEFLIYFQGNSAPDKSGLPSDRFSAERTGGSVSTLTIQRTQQEDSAVYLCASSKSGGDYEQYFGPGTRLTVT.

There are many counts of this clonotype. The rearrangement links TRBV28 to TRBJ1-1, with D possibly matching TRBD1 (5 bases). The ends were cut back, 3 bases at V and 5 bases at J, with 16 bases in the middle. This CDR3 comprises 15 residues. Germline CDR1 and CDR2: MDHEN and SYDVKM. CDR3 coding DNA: TGTGCCAGCAGTTTTTATCCCCGGGGGGGGACTGAAGCTTTCTTT. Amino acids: CASSFYPRGGTEAFF.

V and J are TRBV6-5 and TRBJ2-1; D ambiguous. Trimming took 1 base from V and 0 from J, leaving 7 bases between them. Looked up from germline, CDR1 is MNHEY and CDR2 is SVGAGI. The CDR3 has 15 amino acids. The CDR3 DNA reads TGTGCCAGCAGTTACTTGCCAAGCTCCTACAATGAGCAGTTCTTC. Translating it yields CASSYLPSSYNEQFF.

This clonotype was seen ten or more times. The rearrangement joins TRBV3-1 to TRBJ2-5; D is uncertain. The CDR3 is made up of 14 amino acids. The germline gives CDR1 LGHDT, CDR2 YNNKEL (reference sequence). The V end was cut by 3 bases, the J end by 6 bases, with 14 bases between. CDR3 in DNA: TGTGCCAGCAGCCAGATTACGGCGTGGCAGACCCAGTACTTC. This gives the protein CASSQITAWQTQYF.

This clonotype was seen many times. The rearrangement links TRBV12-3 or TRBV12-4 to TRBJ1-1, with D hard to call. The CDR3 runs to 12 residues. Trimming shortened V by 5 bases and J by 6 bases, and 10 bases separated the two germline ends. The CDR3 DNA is TGTGCCAGCAGTGAGGGTCTGGCTGAAGCTTTCTTT. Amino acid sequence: CASSEGLAEAFF.

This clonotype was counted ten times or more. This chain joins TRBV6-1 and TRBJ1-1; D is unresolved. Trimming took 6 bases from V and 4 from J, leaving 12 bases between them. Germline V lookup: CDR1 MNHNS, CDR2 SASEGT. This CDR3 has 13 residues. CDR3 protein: CASRSRRRTEAFF. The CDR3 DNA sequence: TGTGCCAGCAGGAGCAGGCGACGCACTGAAGCTTTCTTT.